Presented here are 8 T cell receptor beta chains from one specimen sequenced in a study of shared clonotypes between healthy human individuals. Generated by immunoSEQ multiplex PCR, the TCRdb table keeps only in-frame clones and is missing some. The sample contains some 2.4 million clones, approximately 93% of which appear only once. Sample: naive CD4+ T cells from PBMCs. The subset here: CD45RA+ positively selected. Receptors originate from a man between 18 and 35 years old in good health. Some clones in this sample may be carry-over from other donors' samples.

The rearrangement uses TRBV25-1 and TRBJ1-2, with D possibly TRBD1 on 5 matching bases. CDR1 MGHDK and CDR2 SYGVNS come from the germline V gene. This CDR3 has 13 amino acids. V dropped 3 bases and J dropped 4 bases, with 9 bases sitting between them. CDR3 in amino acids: CASSETRGYGYTF. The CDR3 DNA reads TGTGCCAGCAGTGAGACAAGGGGCTATGGCTACACCTTC.

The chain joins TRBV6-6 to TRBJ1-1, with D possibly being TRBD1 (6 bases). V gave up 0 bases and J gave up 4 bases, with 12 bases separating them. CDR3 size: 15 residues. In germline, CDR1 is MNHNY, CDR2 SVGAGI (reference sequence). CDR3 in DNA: TGTGCCAGCAGTTACTCGGCCAGGGGAGGCACTGAAGCTTTCTTT. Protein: CASSYSARGGTEAFF.

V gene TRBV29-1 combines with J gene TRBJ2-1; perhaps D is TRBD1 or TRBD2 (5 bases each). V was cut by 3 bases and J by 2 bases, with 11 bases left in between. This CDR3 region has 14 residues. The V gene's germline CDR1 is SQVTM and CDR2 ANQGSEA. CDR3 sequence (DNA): TGCAGCGTTGAGAGACCGGGACCCTACAATGAGCAGTTCTTC. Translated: CSVERPGPYNEQFF.

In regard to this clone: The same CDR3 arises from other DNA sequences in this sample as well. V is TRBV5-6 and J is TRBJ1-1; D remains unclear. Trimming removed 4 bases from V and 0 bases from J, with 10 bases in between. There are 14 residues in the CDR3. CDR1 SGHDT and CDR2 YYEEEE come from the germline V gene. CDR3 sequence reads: CASSLGRLNTEAFF. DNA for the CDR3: TGTGCCAGCAGCCTAGGTAGGCTGAACACTGAAGCTTTCTTT.

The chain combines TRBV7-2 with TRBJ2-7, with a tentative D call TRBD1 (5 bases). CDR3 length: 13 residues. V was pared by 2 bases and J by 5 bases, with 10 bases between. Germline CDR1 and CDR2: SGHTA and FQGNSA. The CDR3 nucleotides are TGTGCCAGCAGCTTACTCAGGGTCAACGAGCAGTACTTC. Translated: CASSLLRVNEQYF.

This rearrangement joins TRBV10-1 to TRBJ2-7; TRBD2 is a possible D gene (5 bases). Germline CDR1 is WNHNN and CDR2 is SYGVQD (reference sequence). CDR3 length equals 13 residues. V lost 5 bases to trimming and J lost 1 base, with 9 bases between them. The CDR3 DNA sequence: TGCGCCAGCAGTTTCGGACTTTCCTACGAGCAGTACTTC. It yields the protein CASSFGLSYEQYF.

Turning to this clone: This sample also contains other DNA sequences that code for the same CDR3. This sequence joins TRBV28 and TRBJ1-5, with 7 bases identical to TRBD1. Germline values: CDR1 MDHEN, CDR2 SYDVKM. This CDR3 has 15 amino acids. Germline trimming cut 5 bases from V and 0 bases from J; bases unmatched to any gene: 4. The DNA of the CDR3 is TGTGCCAGCAGTAGTACAGGGGTTAGCAATCAGCCCCAGCATTTT. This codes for CASSSTGVSNQPQHF.

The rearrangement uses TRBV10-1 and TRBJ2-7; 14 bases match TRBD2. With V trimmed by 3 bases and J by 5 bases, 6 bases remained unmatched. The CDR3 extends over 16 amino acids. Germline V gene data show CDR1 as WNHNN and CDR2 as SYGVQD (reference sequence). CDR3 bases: TGCGCCAGCAGTGAAGTACGACTAGCGGGAGGGCACGAGCAGTACTTC. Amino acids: CASSEVRLAGGHEQYF.